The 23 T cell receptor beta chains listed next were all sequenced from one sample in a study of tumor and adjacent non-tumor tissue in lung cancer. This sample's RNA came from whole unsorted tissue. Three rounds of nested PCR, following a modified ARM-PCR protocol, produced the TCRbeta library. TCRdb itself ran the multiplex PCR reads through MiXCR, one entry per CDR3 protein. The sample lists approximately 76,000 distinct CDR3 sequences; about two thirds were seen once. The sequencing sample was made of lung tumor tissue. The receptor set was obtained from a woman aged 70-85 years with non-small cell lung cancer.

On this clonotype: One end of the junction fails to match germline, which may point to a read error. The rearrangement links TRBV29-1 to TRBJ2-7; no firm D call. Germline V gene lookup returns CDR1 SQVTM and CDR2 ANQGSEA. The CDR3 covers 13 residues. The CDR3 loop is CCVTAGASYEQYF. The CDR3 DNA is TGCTGCGTTACGGCTGGCGCCTCCTACGAGCAGTACTTC.

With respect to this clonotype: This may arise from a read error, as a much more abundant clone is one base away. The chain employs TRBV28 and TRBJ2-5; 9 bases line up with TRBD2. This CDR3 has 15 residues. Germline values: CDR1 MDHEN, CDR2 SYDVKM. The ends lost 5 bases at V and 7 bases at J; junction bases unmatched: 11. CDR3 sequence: CASSPQAGGRGTQYF. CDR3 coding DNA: TGTGCCAGCAGTCCACAAGCGGGAGGAAGAGGGACCCAGTACTTC.

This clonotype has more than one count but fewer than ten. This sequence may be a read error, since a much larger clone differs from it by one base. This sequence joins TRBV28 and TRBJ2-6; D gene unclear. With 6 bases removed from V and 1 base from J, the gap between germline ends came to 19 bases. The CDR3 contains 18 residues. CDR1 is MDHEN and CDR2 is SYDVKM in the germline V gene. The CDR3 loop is CASSPDPEQISGANVLTF. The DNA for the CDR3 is TGTGCCAGCAGCCCAGATCCCGAACAGATTTCTGGGGCCAACGTCCTGACTTTC.

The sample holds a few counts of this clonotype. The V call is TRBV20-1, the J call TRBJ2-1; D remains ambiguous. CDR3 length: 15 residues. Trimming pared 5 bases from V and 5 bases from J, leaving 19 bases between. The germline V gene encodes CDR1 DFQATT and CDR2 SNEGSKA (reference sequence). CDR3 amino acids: CSAGSGRSLHNEQFF. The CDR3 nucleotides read TGCAGTGCTGGATCGGGCCGTAGTCTACACAATGAGCAGTTCTTC.

CDR3 region: CASSLIGTYEAFF. The CDR3 DNA is TGCGCCAGCAGTCTAATCGGGACGTATGAAGCTTTCTTT. The chain joins TRBV5-1 to TRBJ1-1; maybe TRBD1 (5 bases). Germline values: CDR1 SGHRS, CDR2 YFSETQ. The CDR3 sequence is 13 residues long. The ends were cut back, 5 bases at V and 7 bases at J, with 15 bases in the middle.

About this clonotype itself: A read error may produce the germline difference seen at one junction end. This CDR3 reads CASRTGTGASYVQYF. The CDR3 nucleotides are TGTGCCAGCAGAACCGGGACAGGGGCCTCATACGTGCAGTACTTC. V usage is TRBV6-1 and J usage is TRBJ2-7, with 10 bases matching TRBD1. Germline values: CDR1 MNHNS, CDR2 SASEGT. This CDR3 has 15 residues.

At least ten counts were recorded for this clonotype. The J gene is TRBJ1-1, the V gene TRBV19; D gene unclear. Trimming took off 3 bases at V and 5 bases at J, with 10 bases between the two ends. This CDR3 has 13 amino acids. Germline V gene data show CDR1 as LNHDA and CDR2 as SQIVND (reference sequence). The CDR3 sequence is CASSMNSRTEAFF. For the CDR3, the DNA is TGTGCCAGTAGTATGAACTCTAGGACTGAAGCTTTCTTT.

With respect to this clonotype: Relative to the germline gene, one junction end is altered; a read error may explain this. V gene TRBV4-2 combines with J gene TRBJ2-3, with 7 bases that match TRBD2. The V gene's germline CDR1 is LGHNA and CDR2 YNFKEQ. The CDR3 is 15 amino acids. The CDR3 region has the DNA TGTGCCAGCAGCCAAGATGGGAGGGCGGTAGATGCGCAATATTTT. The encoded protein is CASSQDGRAVDAQYF.

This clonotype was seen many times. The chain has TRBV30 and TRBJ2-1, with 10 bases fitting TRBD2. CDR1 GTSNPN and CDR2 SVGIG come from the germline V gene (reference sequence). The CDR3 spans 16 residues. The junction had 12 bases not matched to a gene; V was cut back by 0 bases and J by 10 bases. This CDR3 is CAWSVDPAGGPGEQFF. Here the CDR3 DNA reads TGTGCCTGGAGTGTAGACCCAGCGGGAGGGCCGGGAGAGCAGTTCTTC.

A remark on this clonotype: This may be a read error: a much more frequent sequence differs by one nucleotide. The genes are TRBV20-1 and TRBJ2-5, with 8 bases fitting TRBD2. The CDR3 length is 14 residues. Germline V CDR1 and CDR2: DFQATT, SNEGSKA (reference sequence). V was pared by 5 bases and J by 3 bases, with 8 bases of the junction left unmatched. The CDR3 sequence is CSAWGLVTEETQYF. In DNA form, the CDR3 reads TGCAGTGCTTGGGGACTAGTTACAGAAGAGACCCAGTACTTC.

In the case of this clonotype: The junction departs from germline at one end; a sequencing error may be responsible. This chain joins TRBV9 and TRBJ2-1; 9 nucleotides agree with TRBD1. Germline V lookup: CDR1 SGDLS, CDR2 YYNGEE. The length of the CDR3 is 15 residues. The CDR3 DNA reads TGTGCCAGCAGCCCCCGGACAGGGGTTGGCAATGACCAGTTCTTC. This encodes CASSPRTGVGNDQFF.

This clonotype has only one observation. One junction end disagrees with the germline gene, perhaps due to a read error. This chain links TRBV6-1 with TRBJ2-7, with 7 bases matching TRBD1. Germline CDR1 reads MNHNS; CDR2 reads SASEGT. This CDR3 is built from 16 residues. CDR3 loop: CASTRPGQEATYEQYF. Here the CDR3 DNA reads TGTGCCAGTACCCGACCTGGACAGGAGGCCACCTATGAGCAGTACTTC.

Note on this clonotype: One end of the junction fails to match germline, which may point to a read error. The CDR3 spells CASSSTPPGQTSYSEQFF. The DNA for the CDR3 is TGCGCCAGCAGCTCGACGCCTCCAGGGCAAACCTCGTACAGTGAGCAGTTCTTC. J is TRBJ2-1 and V is TRBV5-1, with a possible D match to TRBD1 (5 bases). The CDR3 is made up of 18 amino acids. Germline values: CDR1 SGHRS, CDR2 YFSETQ.

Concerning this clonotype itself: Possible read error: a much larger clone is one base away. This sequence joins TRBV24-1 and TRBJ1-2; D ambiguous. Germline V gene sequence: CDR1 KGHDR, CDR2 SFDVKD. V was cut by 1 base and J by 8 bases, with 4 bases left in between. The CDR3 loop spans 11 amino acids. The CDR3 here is CATSDFRGYTF. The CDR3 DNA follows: TGTGCCACCAGTGATTTTAGAGGCTACACCTTC.

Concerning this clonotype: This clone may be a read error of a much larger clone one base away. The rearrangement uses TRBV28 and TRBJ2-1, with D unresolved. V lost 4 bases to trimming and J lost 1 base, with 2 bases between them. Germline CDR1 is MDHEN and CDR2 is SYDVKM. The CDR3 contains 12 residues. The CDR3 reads CASSCSYNEQFF. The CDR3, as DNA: TGTGCCAGCAGTTGTTCCTACAATGAGCAGTTCTTC. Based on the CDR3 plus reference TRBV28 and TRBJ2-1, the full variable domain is DVKVTQSSRYLVKRTGEKVFLECVQDMDHENMFWYRQDPGLGLRLIYFSYDVKMKEKGDIPEGYSVSREKKERFSLILESASTNQTSMYLCASSCSYNEQFFGPGTRLTVL.

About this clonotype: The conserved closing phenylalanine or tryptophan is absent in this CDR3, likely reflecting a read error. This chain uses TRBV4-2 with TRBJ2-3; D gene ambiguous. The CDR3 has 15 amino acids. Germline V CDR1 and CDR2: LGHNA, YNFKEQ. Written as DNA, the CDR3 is TGTGTCAGCAGCCAAACAGTGGTCGGAGAAGATACGCAGTATTCT. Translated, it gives CVSSQTVVGEDTQYS.

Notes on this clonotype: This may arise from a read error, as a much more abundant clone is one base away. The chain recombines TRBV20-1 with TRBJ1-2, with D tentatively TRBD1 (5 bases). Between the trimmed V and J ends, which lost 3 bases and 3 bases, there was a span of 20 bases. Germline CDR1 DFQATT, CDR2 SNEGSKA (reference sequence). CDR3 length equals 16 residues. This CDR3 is CSARGSGGLGDYGYTF. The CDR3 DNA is TGCAGTGCTAGGGGCAGTGGGGGTTTGGGGGACTATGGCTACACCTTC.

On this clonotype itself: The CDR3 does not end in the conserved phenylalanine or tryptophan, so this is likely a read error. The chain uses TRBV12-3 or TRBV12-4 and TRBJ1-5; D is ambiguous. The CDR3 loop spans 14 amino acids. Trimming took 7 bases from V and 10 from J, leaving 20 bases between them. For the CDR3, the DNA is TGTGCCAGCACCCCACGGGAGGGATCGCAACCCCAGCATCTT. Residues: CASTPREGSQPQHL.

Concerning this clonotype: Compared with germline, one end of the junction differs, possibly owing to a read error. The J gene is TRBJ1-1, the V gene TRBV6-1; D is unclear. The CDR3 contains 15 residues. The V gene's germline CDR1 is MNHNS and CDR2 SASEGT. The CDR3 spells CVSKNTGATDTEAFF. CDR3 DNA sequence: TGTGTCAGCAAAAATACCGGAGCGACGGACACTGAAGCTTTCTTT.

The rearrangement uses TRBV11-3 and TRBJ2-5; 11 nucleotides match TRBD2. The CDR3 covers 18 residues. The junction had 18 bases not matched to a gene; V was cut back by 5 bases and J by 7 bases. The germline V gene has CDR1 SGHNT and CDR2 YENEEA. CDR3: CASSPPPLIAGGLVTQYF. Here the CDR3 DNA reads TGTGCCAGCAGCCCCCCCCCACTCATAGCGGGAGGGCTGGTGACCCAGTACTTC. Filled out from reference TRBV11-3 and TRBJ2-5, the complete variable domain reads EAGVVQSPRYKIIEKKQPVAFWCNPISGHNTLYWYLQNLGQGPELLIRYENEEAVDDSQLPKDRFSAERLKGVDSTLKIQPAELGDSAVYLCASSPPPLIAGGLVTQYFGPGTRLLVL.

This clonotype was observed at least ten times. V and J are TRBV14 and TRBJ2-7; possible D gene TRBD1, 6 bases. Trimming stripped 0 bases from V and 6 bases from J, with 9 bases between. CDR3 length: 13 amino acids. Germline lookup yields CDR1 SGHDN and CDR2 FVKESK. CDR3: CASSQDIRGEQYF. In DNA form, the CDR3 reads TGTGCCAGCAGCCAAGATATCAGGGGCGAGCAGTACTTC.

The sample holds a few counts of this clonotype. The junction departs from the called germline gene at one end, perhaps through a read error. CDR3 in DNA: TGTACCAGTAGTGAATTGTTTATGAGGGTGTGGCCCCAGCATTTT. Residues: CTSSELFMRVWPQHF. The chain has TRBV6-1 and TRBJ1-5, with D unclear. CDR1 is MNHNS, CDR2 SASEGT, per germline. CDR3 length: 15 amino acids.

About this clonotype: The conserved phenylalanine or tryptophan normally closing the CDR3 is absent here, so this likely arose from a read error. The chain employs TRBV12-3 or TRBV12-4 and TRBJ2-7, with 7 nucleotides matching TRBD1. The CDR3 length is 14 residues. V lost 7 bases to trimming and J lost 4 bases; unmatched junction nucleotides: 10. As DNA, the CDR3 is TGTGCCAGCAAACCAACGGACAGGACTTACGAGCAGTACTAC. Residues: CASKPTDRTYEQYY.